Below are 11 T cell receptor beta chains sequenced from a single sample in a study of CD8+ T cells in alopecia areata (dated by TCRdb to the late 2010s). Library construction relied on the immunoSEQ multiplex PCR assay. To provide template for TCR sequencing, every sample had RNA extracted and reverse transcribed into cDNA. Entries here come from immuneACCESS through TCRdb and include only in-frame sequences with V and J called. Some clones fail to appear in such tables; in the studies checked, an unresolved V gene covers under half of the shortfall, and the cause of the remainder is unknown. This sample lists 150,000 or so clones; around 50% were detected once. The ten largest clones take up about 6.3% of the sample. Material: CD4+ T cells sorted from blood. The source of these receptors is a human donor with alopecia areata.

The chain combines TRBV30 with TRBJ1-3; TRBD1 matches at 7 bases. Germline trimming cut 2 bases from V and 8 bases from J; bases unmatched to any gene: 9. CDR1 is GTSNPN, CDR2 SVGIG, per germline (reference sequence). CDR3 length equals 14 residues. For the CDR3, the DNA is TGTGCCTGGAGTATAGGGACAGTCTCGCACACCATATATTTT. As protein: CAWSIGTVSHTIYF. Combining the CDR3 with reference TRBV30 and TRBJ1-3 gives the whole variable domain SQTIHQWPATLVQPVGSPLSLECTVEGTSNPNLYWYRQAAGRGLQLLFYSVGIGQISSEVPQNLSASRPQDRQFILSSKKLLLSDSGFYLCAWSIGTVSHTIYFGEGSWLTVV.

The rearrangement uses TRBV29-1 and TRBJ1-1, with no clear D. Trimming removed 6 bases at V and 1 base at J, with 12 bases between. The CDR3 extends over 13 amino acids. The V gene's germline CDR1 is SQVTM and CDR2 ANQGSEA. The CDR3 DNA reads TGCAGCGTGCTAAGACGGCAGAACACTGAAGCTTTCTTT. It is translated as CSVLRRQNTEAFF.

The count of this clone is one. The genes are TRBV30 and TRBJ2-5; unclear D gene. The CDR3 has 12 amino acids. Between the trimmed V and J ends, which lost 3 bases and 6 bases, there was a span of 11 bases. The V gene's germline CDR1 is GTSNPN and CDR2 SVGIG (reference sequence). The CDR3 is CAWRRYPQTQYF. CDR3 bases: TGTGCCTGGAGGCGGTACCCTCAGACCCAGTACTTC. Together with reference TRBV30 and TRBJ2-5, the CDR3 gives the full variable domain: SQTIHQWPATLVQPVGSPLSLECTVEGTSNPNLYWYRQAAGRGLQLLFYSVGIGQISSEVPQNLSASRPQDRQFILSSKKLLLSDSGFYLCAWRRYPQTQYFGPGTRLLVL.

This clone has more than one count but fewer than ten. CDR3 sequence reads: CASTLFGANVLTF. The CDR3 nucleotides read TGTGCCAGCACCCTATTTGGGGCCAACGTCCTGACTTTC. The chain has TRBV7-8 and TRBJ2-6; D is unclear. The CDR3 runs to 13 residues. Germline V gene data show CDR1 as SGHVS and CDR2 as FQNEAQ. Trimming cost V 7 bases and J 3 bases, with 7 bases left between them.

This clone appeared once. CDR3 in amino acids: CASLAGGADTQYF. CDR3 DNA: TGTGCCAGCCTCGCGGGAGGGGCAGATACGCAGTATTTT. V is TRBV2 and J is TRBJ2-3; TRBD2 matches at 9 bases. CDR1 and CDR2 (germline): SNHLY, FYNNEI. The CDR3 loop spans 13 amino acids. J lost 4 bases, V lost 8 bases, and 4 bases had no gene match.

The rearrangement joins TRBV29-1 to TRBJ2-1, with D unresolved. Trimming pared 0 bases from V and 6 bases from J, leaving 3 bases between. Germline CDR1 and CDR2: SQVTM and ANQGSEA. The CDR3 has 11 amino acids. The CDR3 DNA follows: TGCAGCGTTGAAGATGGCAATGAGCAGTTCTTC. Translation gives CSVEDGNEQFF.

This clone was seen only a few times. V gene TRBV5-8 combines with J gene TRBJ2-7; D call uncertain. V was cut by 0 bases and J by 5 bases, with 12 bases left in between. Per the germline V gene, CDR1 is SGHTS and CDR2 is YDEGEE. The CDR3 loop spans 14 amino acids. The CDR3 reads CASSLEGLVNEQYF. For the CDR3, the DNA is TGTGCCAGCAGCTTGGAGGGTCTCGTGAACGAGCAGTACTTC. Based on the CDR3 plus reference TRBV5-8 and TRBJ2-7, the full variable domain is EAGVTQSPTHLIKTRGQQATLRCSPISGHTSVYWYQQALGLGLQFLLWYDEGEERNRGNFPPRFSGRQFPNYSSELNVNALELEDSALYLCASSLEGLVNEQYFGPGTRLTVT.

The sample holds a few counts of this clone. This chain links TRBV5-1 with TRBJ2-7; no clear D. The CDR3 spans 11 residues. Germline-derived CDR1 and CDR2 are SGHRS and YFSETQ. V was cut by 4 bases and J by 3 bases, with 5 bases left in between. The CDR3 is CASSRNYEQYF. The CDR3 region has the DNA TGCGCCAGCAGCCGAAACTACGAGCAGTACTTC. Drawing the rest from reference TRBV5-1 and TRBJ2-7, the complete variable domain is KAGVTQTPRYLIKTRGQQVTLSCSPISGHRSVSWYQQTPGQGLQFLFEYFSETQRNKGNFPGRFSGRQFSNSRSEMNVSTLELGDSALYLCASSRNYEQYFGPGTRLTVT.

In regard to this clone: The junction shows a germline mismatch at one end, possibly a read error. The chain is built from TRBV4-2 and TRBJ2-1, with 9 nucleotides matching TRBD1. CDR3 length equals 13 residues. CDR1 LGHNA and CDR2 YNFKEQ come from the germline V gene. Written as DNA, the CDR3 is TGTGCCAGCAGCCAAGGGGAGACAGGGGGACGTGTCTTC. It is translated as CASSQGETGGRVF.

This sequence joins TRBV29-1 and TRBJ2-7; D remains unclear. The CDR3 runs 13 residues. With 7 bases removed from V and 3 bases from J, the gap between germline ends came to 16 bases. Germline V CDR1 and CDR2: SQVTM, ANQGSEA. CDR3 nucleotide sequence: TGCAGCGCGGTACGACCCCCACGCTACGAGCAGTACTTC. It specifies CSAVRPPRYEQYF.

This clone was found a few times. The chain has TRBV2 and TRBJ2-7; perhaps TRBD1 as D (5 bases). Trimming left V 7 bases short and J 6 bases short, with 16 bases between. This CDR3 is 13 amino acids long. From germline, CDR1 is SNHLY and CDR2 FYNNEI. CDR3 coding DNA: TGTGCCAGCACCGGGTCAGGGATGAGCGAGCAGTACTTC. Its protein product is CASTGSGMSEQYF.